Here is one T cell receptor (beta chain) with its context. Its antigen is as yet unknown. The sample comes from a study of cytomegalovirus exposure and HLA in healthy donors. Findings of the study overall: The likely origin of a cluster of highly shared sequence variants was a sequencing artifact. Later analysis demonstrated an association between a missense DCLRE1C variant and TCR beta V- and J-gene trimming.

Nominally healthy donors provided the samples, though records likely missed some immune exposures. This PCR relied on a set of 60 Vbeta primers and 13 Jbeta primers. How the authors handled the data: Later, 65 million to 85 million unique TCR beta chains were counted in an analysis, and about 12 million of them were shared. The data were produced by immunoSEQ multiplex PCR, yet TCRdb's version contains in-frame clones alone and is incomplete. V and J calls and clone size are those listed in that table; D and trimming were worked out from the DNA. This sample has some 150,000 clones, with over 65% found just once. The CDR3 has 15 amino acids. Germline trimming cut 5 bases from V and 0 bases from J; bases unmatched to any gene: 4. Germline V lookup: CDR1 SGHTA, CDR2 FQGNSA.

Input material: PBMCs. The rearrangement uses TRBV7-2 and TRBJ2-4; 7 nucleotides match TRBD1. The receptor was derived from a female donor in good health and CMV-seropositive. DNA of the CDR3: TGTGCCAGCAGCACAGGGGAACTAGCCAAAAACATTCAGTACTTC. Encoded protein: CASSTGELAKNIQYF. Full variable domain (rest looked up from reference TRBV7-2 and TRBJ2-4): GAGVSQSPSNKVTEKGKDVELRCDPISGHTALYWYRQSLGQGLEFLIYFQGNSAPDKSGLPSDRFSAERTGGSVSTLTIQRTQQEDSAVYLCASSTGELAKNIQYFGAGTRLSVL.